This T cell receptor (delta chain) stems from a study of gamma-delta T cells after stem cell transplantation. The V gene's germline CDR1 is GEAIGNYY and CDR2 EKD. CDR3 length equals 13 residues. V gave up 2 bases and J gave up 4 bases, with 10 bases separating them. To note about this clone: It may be a read error: a sequence one base away is much more abundant. Other DNA sequences in the sample encode the same CDR3.

With CATT, TCRdb re-called clones from the RT-PCR reads. The sample has roughly 2,500 delta-chain clones, just over 2.5% seen once. Source material: gamma-delta T cells. The chain combines TRDV2 with TRDJ1; no firm D call. The TCR originated in a human donor. It is not recorded whose cells these are; they may come from a transplant donor. CDR3 DNA: TGTGCCTGTGACAACCTAGATGGCGATAAACTCATCTTT. Translating it yields CACDNLDGDKLIF.